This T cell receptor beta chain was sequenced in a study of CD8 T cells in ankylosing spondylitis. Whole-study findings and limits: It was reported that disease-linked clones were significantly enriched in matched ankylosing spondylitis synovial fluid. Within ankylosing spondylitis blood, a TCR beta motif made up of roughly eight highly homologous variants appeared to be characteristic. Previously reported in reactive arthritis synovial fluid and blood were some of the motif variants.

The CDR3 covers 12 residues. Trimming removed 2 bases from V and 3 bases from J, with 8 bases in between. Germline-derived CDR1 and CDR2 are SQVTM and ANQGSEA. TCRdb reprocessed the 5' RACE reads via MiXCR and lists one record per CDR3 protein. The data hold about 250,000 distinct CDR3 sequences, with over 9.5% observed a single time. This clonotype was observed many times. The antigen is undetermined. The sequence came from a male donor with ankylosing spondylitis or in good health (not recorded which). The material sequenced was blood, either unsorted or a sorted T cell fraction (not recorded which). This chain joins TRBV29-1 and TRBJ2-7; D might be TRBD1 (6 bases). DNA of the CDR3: TGCAGCGTTGAAATAGGGGGCTACGAGCAGTACTTC. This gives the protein CSVEIGGYEQYF.